The rows below give T cell receptor beta chains drawn from one sample of a study of regulatory T cells in long-lasting Graves disease. TCRdb itself ran the multiplex PCR reads through MiXCR, one entry per CDR3 protein. The sample holds roughly 530,000 distinct CDR3 sequences, 15% to 20% seen once. These data also featured in a second study, about T cells in Graves' hyperthyroidism and ophthalmopathy.

Specimen: peripheral blood mononuclear cells (PBMCs), collected at new diagnosis, from a patient treated with antithyroid drugs. The receptors come from a woman between 40 and 65 years old with Graves disease. The CDR3 runs from the conserved cysteine through the conserved F or W. D genes are given only for firm matches. The size entry is marked missing in some rows and otherwise reads once, few, many or a size class.

V gene	clone size	D gene	J gene	CDR3 protein	CDR3 DNA
TRBV2	many	-	TRBJ1-2	CASSEGGWANYGYTF	TGTGCCAGCAGTGAGGGGGGTTGGGCTAACTATGGCTACACCTTC
TRBV7-3	-	-	TRBJ2-1	CASSIMTSSYNEQFF	TGTGCCAGCAGCATAATGACTAGCTCCTACAATGAGCAGTTCTTC
TRBV3-1	many	-	TRBJ1-5	CASSQDRYQPQHF	TGTGCCAGCAGCCAAGACCGATATCAGCCCCAGCATTTT
TRBV12-3/TRBV12-4	many	-	TRBJ1-2	CASSSNRRLYGYTF	TGTGCCAGCAGTTCCAACAGGCGGCTCTATGGCTACACCTTC
TRBV12-3/TRBV12-4	many	TRBD1	TRBJ2-7	CASTLGQGLEQYF	TGTGCCAGCACCCTCGGACAGGGGCTTGAGCAGTACTTC
TRBV7-9	few	-	TRBJ2-3	CASSLVGKLLDTQYF	TGTGCCAGCAGCTTGGTGGGGAAGTTACTCGATACGCAGTATTTT
TRBV28	many	TRBD2	TRBJ2-7	CASSSLAGGPHEQYF	TGTGCCAGCAGTTCCCTAGCGGGGGGGCCCCACGAGCAGTACTTC
TRBV3-1	many	-	TRBJ2-3	CATKLGGSTDTQYF	TGTGCCACCAAACTCGGGGGAAGCACAGATACGCAGTATTTT
TRBV14	-	-	TRBJ2-1	CASLGDLGDEQFF	TGTGCCAGTTTAGGGGACCTGGGCGATGAGCAGTTCTTC
TRBV3-1	many	-	TRBJ2-4	CASSPKAGPGIQYF	TGTGCCAGCAGCCCGAAGGCAGGCCCTGGCATTCAGTACTTC
TRBV19	few	-	TRBJ2-3	CATQGLGTDTQYF	TGTGCCACCCAGGGACTTGGCACAGATACGCAGTATTTT
TRBV12-5	-	-	TRBJ2-4	CASGSPMTVNIQYF	TGTGCTAGTGGTTCCCCAATGACAGTAAACATTCAGTACTTC
TRBV20-1	-	-	TRBJ1-4	CSASQSTEKLFF	TGCAGTGCTAGTCAGAGTACTGAAAAACTGTTTTTT
TRBV3-1	many	-	TRBJ1-5	CASSQRDSSQPQHF	TGTGCCAGCAGCCAAAGGGACTCCTCCCAGCCCCAGCATTTT
TRBV24-1	many	-	TRBJ1-1	CATSDSVETKAFF	TGTGCCACCAGTGATTCTGTAGAAACAAAAGCTTTCTTT
TRBV7-9	few	-	TRBJ2-7	CASSLSSRQSEYEQYF	TGTGCCAGCAGCTTATCATCCCGACAAAGCGAATACGAGCAGTACTTC
TRBV5-1	many	TRBD1	TRBJ1-1	CASSLSTGVNTEAFF	TGCGCCAGCAGCTTATCGACAGGGGTGAACACTGAAGCTTTCTTT
TRBV28	many	-	TRBJ1-5	CASSLTQGSNQPQHF	TGTGCCAGCAGTTTAACACAGGGCAGTAACCAGCCCCAGCATTTT
TRBV28	-	-	TRBJ2-6	CASSQDDRANVLTF	TGCGCCAGCAGCCAAGACGACAGGGCCAACGTCCTGACTTTC